These 28 T cell receptor beta chains were sequenced from one sample in a study of blood T cell repertoires in COVID-19. Measured with immunoSEQ multiplex PCR; TCRdb has only the in-frame clones, and not every one. The sample records around 190,000 clones, 70% to 90% being singletons. Sequencing was performed on peripheral blood. Every receptor here comes from a man aged 50-59 years with COVID-19, enrolled during active disease.

This clone was counted once. The chain carries TRBV23-1 and TRBJ2-1; 7 bases line up with TRBD2. TRBV23-1 is flagged as an ORF with uncertain function. V was clipped by 0 bases and J by 6 bases; unmatched bases: 5. The CDR3 contains 15 residues. The CDR3 DNA is TGCGCCAGCAGTCAATCAGGCCGCGGGGGCAATGAGCAGTTCTTC. The encoded protein is CASSQSGRGGNEQFF.

The rearrangement uses TRBV6-2 or TRBV6-3 and TRBJ2-1; 8 bases align to TRBD2. Germline V gene data show CDR1 as MNHEY and CDR2 as SVGEGT. The V and J ends lost 6 bases and 6 bases, in that order; junction bases with no gene match: 7. The CDR3 sequence is 14 residues long. The CDR3 DNA sequence: TGTGCCAGCAGCCCTGTCGGGGGGGCCAATGAGCAGTTCTTC. Encoded protein: CASSPVGGANEQFF.

The gene calls are TRBV29-1 and TRBJ1-1, with D tentatively TRBD1 (5 bases). This CDR3 is 12 amino acids long. In germline, CDR1 is SQVTM, CDR2 ANQGSEA. V lost 5 bases and J lost 6, with 13 bases in between. The CDR3 DNA is TGCAGCGTTAGTGGGGGGTGGGCTGAAGCTTTCTTT. The encoded protein is CSVSGGWAEAFF.

This chain connects TRBV15 to TRBJ1-1, with TRBD1 matching 7 bases. This CDR3 is built from 19 residues. CDR1 LNHNV and CDR2 YYDKDF come from the germline V gene (reference sequence). After removal of 2 bases from V and 8 bases from J, the junction contained 23 bases not matched to a gene. The CDR3 DNA sequence: TGTGCCACCAGCAGACCTAGGGCCGTCCCGAGGGGGCCACACTGGGAAGCTTTCTTT. Its translation is CATSRPRAVPRGPHWEAFF.

The table lists this clone with a count of one. V is TRBV7-9 and J is TRBJ2-2, with D maybe TRBD1 (6 bases). Trimming took 2 bases from V and 1 from J, leaving 14 bases between them. From germline, CDR1 is SEHNR and CDR2 FQNEAQ (reference sequence). This CDR3 has 17 residues. The CDR3 loop is CASSLYAWDKNTGELFF. As DNA, the CDR3 is TGTGCCAGCAGCTTATATGCTTGGGACAAGAACACCGGGGAGCTGTTTTTT.

This clone appeared a few times. This chain joins TRBV6-5 and TRBJ2-1; 7 positions match TRBD2. The CDR3 consists of 12 residues. V lost 11 bases, J lost 6 bases, and 7 bases stayed unmatched. The germline gives CDR1 MNHEY, CDR2 SVGAGI. The CDR3 loop is CAVGGLRNEQFF. The CDR3 nucleotides read TGTGCCGTCGGGGGGTTGCGCAATGAGCAGTTCTTC.

The chain combines TRBV7-2 with TRBJ2-3; D gene uncertain. This CDR3 is built from 14 residues. V was trimmed by 5 bases and J by 0 bases, leaving 9 bases between them. CDR1 is SGHTA and CDR2 is FQGNSA in the germline V gene. The CDR3 DNA follows: TGTGCCAGCAGCCCCTCCCCTAGCACAGATACGCAGTATTTT. Translated, it gives CASSPSPSTDTQYF.

In DNA form, the CDR3 reads TGTGCCAGCAGTGAGGGTGGGCCTTCCAGCTCCTACGAGCAGTACTTC. It yields the protein CASSEGGPSSSYEQYF. The J gene is TRBJ2-7, the V gene TRBV6-1, with D hard to call. The CDR3 has 16 amino acids. The V and J ends lost 3 bases and 0 bases respectively, with 15 bases between them. The V gene's germline CDR1 is MNHNS and CDR2 SASEGT.

The chain couples TRBV27 to TRBJ2-1; 7 nucleotides match TRBD2. The CDR3 length is 15 residues. Germline loops: CDR1 MNHEY, CDR2 SMNVEV (reference sequence). The V segment lost 3 bases and the J segment 7 bases; nucleotides outside the gene matches: 9. The CDR3: CASSFSGTRTNEQFF. The CDR3 nucleotides are TGTGCCAGCAGTTTCAGCGGGACCCGAACGAATGAGCAGTTCTTC.

This clone has only a few counts. This chain connects TRBV25-1 to TRBJ1-2, with 10 bases that match TRBD1. V dropped 1 base and J dropped 4; count of bases not matched to a gene: 3. The CDR3 covers 15 residues. Germline CDR1 reads MGHDK; CDR2 reads SYGVNS. CDR3 in amino acids: CASSELDRGIYGYTF. The CDR3 region has the DNA TGTGCCAGCAGTGAATTGGACAGGGGGATCTATGGCTACACCTTC.

This rearrangement joins TRBV5-1 to TRBJ2-7; 7 bases align to TRBD2. CDR1 is SGHRS, CDR2 YFSETQ, per germline. This CDR3 spans 15 amino acids. V shed 4 bases and J 0 bases; nucleotides not matched to a gene: 7. CDR3 sequence (DNA): TGCGCCAGCAGCACCGTAGCGGGTAGCTCCTACGAGCAGTACTTC. This gives the protein CASSTVAGSSYEQYF.

The J gene is TRBJ1-6, the V gene TRBV30; a weak D match, TRBD1 (5 bases). Trimming shortened V by 3 bases and J by 9 bases, and 15 bases separated the two germline ends. CDR3 length: 14 residues. CDR1 and CDR2 from the germline V gene are GTSNPN and SVGIG (reference sequence). The CDR3 spells CAWRAGVSSSPLHF. The CDR3 DNA sequence: TGTGCCTGGAGGGCGGGGGTTTCGTCTTCACCCCTCCACTTT.

The CDR3 DNA reads as TGTGCCAGCAGCCTACAGGGGGAGGGTGAAGCTTTCTTT. Protein: CASSLQGEGEAFF. The chain links TRBV7-2 to TRBJ1-1; 8 bases align to TRBD1. CDR3 length: 13 residues. Trimming at V came to 5 bases and at J to 7 bases, leaving 6 bases not matched to a gene. Germline lookup yields CDR1 SGHTA and CDR2 FQGNSA.

This clone was picked up a small number of times. The J gene is TRBJ2-7, the V gene TRBV30; 8 positions match TRBD2. With V trimmed by 7 bases and J by 1 base, 6 bases remained unmatched. CDR3 length: 13 residues. Germline assignment: CDR1 GTSNPN and CDR2 SVGIG (reference sequence). The CDR3: CAFDLAGSYEQYF. CDR3 nucleotide sequence: TGTGCCTTTGATCTAGCGGGTTCCTACGAGCAGTACTTC. The variable domain in full, with the rest retrieved from reference TRBV30 and TRBJ2-7, is SQTIHQWPATLVQPVGSPLSLECTVEGTSNPNLYWYRQAAGRGLQLLFYSVGIGQISSEVPQNLSASRPQDRQFILSSKKLLLSDSGFYLCAFDLAGSYEQYFGPGTRLTVT.

In DNA, the CDR3 is TGTGCCAGCAGGGACGGGGGACAGGGGAACACTGAAGCTTTCTTT. Translation: CASRDGGQGNTEAFF. The chain employs TRBV6-5 and TRBJ1-1; the match to TRBD1 covers 9 bases. The CDR3 length is 15 residues. Germline assignment: CDR1 MNHEY and CDR2 SVGAGI. With V trimmed by 6 bases and J by 1 base, 6 bases remained unmatched.

The chain recombines TRBV28 with TRBJ2-4; 12 bases are shared with TRBD1. The CDR3 extends over 21 amino acids. The V gene end was trimmed by 6 bases and the J gene end by 1 base; junction bases not matched to a gene: 19. Germline CDR1 and CDR2: MDHEN and SYDVKM. CDR3 nucleotides: TGTGCCAGCAGCCCCGACGGCAGGGGGACAGGGGGCATACTGGCCAAAAACATTCAGTACTTC. As protein: CASSPDGRGTGGILAKNIQYF.

The genes are TRBV7-3 and TRBJ2-5; 8 bases line up with TRBD1. The CDR3 is 14 amino acids. V shed 4 bases, J shed 4 bases, and the junction held 5 bases outside the gene matches. In germline, CDR1 is SGHTA, CDR2 FQGTGA. CDR3 DNA: TGTGCCAGCAGCTCATCCGGACAGGGAGAGACCCAGTACTTC. Protein product: CASSSSGQGETQYF.

This chain uses TRBV4-2 with TRBJ1-5; TRBD1 might be the D (6 bases). The CDR3 is 15 amino acids. Looked up from germline, CDR1 is LGHNA and CDR2 is YNFKEQ. Between the trimmed V and J ends, which lost 0 bases and 4 bases, there was a span of 10 bases. The CDR3 bases are TGTGCCAGCAGCCAAGAGGGGGGGCGAAATCAGCCCCAGCATTTT. Translation: CASSQEGGRNQPQHF.

The rearrangement joins TRBV4-2 to TRBJ1-1; D remains unclear. V was trimmed by 5 bases and J by 0 bases, leaving 10 bases between them. The CDR3 loop spans 14 amino acids. Germline V gene lookup returns CDR1 LGHNA and CDR2 YNFKEQ. CDR3 DNA: TGTGCCAGCAGCAACGCGGGCATGAACACTGAAGCTTTCTTT. Translating gives CASSNAGMNTEAFF.

The rearrangement joins TRBV2 to TRBJ2-1; a weak D match, TRBD2 (5 bases). V gave up 7 bases and J gave up 5 bases, with 12 bases separating them. Germline lookup yields CDR1 SNHLY and CDR2 FYNNEI. The CDR3 has 13 amino acids. The CDR3 reads CASNPGSDNEQFF. The DNA for the CDR3 is TGTGCCAGCAACCCGGGGAGCGACAATGAGCAGTTCTTC.

The rearrangement joins TRBV7-9 to TRBJ2-1, with 9 positions matching TRBD2. Germline values: CDR1 SEHNR, CDR2 FQNEAQ (reference sequence). This CDR3 is 16 amino acids long. With 6 bases clipped from V and 4 bases from J, the junction kept 10 bases outside the gene matches. The CDR3 here is CASRLSGSAPYNEQFF. DNA of the CDR3: TGTGCCAGCAGACTTAGCGGGAGTGCCCCTTACAATGAGCAGTTCTTC.

This rearrangement joins TRBV7-2 to TRBJ2-7; TRBD2 agrees at 14 bases. V lost 4 bases, J lost 4 bases, and 6 bases stayed unmatched. Germline CDR1 reads SGHTA; CDR2 reads FQGNSA. This CDR3 comprises 16 residues. CDR3: CASSSETSGGAYEQYF. The CDR3 DNA reads as TGTGCCAGCAGCTCCGAGACTAGCGGGGGGGCGTACGAGCAGTACTTC.

As concerns this clone: Other DNA sequences in the same sample also yield this CDR3. This chain uses TRBV7-6 with TRBJ2-7; TRBD2 matches 7 bases. V trimming: 0 bases; J trimming: 0 bases; junction bases outside the gene matches: 2. The CDR3 totals 15 residues. Germline V CDR1 and CDR2: SGHVS, FNYEAQ. The CDR3 nucleotides are TGTGCCAGCAGCTTAGCGGGAGGGCCCTCCTACGAGCAGTACTTC. This gives the protein CASSLAGGPSYEQYF.

The chain is built from TRBV2 and TRBJ1-5; D might be TRBD1 (5 bases). V dropped 7 bases and J dropped 3 bases, with 10 bases sitting between them. Germline V gene sequence: CDR1 SNHLY, CDR2 FYNNEI. CDR3 length: 13 residues. The CDR3 DNA sequence: TGTGCCAGCACGCGGGGGGTCAATCAGCCCCAGCATTTT. Residues: CASTRGVNQPQHF.

The chain couples TRBV19 to TRBJ2-7; TRBD1 matches 9 bases. V trimming: 3 bases; J trimming: 2 bases; junction bases outside the gene matches: 8. Germline V gives CDR1 LNHDA, CDR2 SQIVND (reference sequence). The CDR3 has 16 residues. CDR3 sequence (DNA): TGTGCCAGTAGTATTAAGGGGACAGGGAGACCCTACGAGCAGTACTTC. Translation: CASSIKGTGRPYEQYF.

The chain combines TRBV29-1 with TRBJ2-3; no clear D gene. This CDR3 is built from 12 residues. Trimming shortened V by 7 bases and J by 0 bases, and 8 bases separated the two germline ends. Germline V gives CDR1 SQVTM, CDR2 ANQGSEA. CDR3 DNA sequence: TGCAGCGCTTTTAGCAGCACAGATACGCAGTATTTT. Translating gives CSAFSSTDTQYF.

The V and J genes are TRBV6-6 and TRBJ2-1, with TRBD2 as a possible D gene (6 bases). Germline CDR1 is MNHNY and CDR2 is SVGAGI (reference sequence). CDR3 size: 17 residues. Trimming shortened V by 5 bases and J by 2 bases, and 19 bases separated the two germline ends. CDR3 in DNA: TGTGCCAGCAGTCCCGGGGTGCGGGGCCCCCCCTACAATGAGCAGTTCTTC. Protein sequence: CASSPGVRGPPYNEQFF.

The chain couples TRBV5-5 to TRBJ1-2; 7 bases agree with TRBD1. This CDR3 has 13 amino acids. With V trimmed by 0 bases and J by 7 bases, 3 bases remained unmatched. Per the germline V gene, CDR1 is SGHKS and CDR2 is YYEKEE (reference sequence). DNA for the CDR3: TGTGCCAGCAGCTTGGGAGGGGGCGGTGGCTACACCTTC. Its protein product is CASSLGGGGGYTF.